These T cell receptor beta chains were read from a single sample in a study of T-cell reconstitution after alpha-beta-depleted transplantation in children. Each CDR3 protein gets one entry after TCRdb re-called the PCR reads with MiXCR. The sample includes 500,000 to 650,000 distinct CDR3 sequences, 10% to 15% of them seen just once. Sequencing used PBMCs, mostly from graft donor cells, obtained 360 days after TCRalphabeta/CD19-depleted stem cell transplant. The receptor set was obtained from a male patient younger than 18 who had a stem cell transplant for acute myeloid leukemia, so the T cells may come from the graft donor. Both conserved end residues are part of each CDR3. A clone size is listed for some rows: how often the clone was seen (once, few, many), or a class if it is expanded.

v_gene	j_gene	abundance	CDR3aa
TRBV5-1	TRBJ2-5	.	CASSRTGKAFQETQYF
TRBV4-3	TRBJ2-7	.	CASSQRTGGVTYEQYF
TRBV2	TRBJ2-1	.	CAFRIPPLWWRDYNEQFF
TRBV4-2	TRBJ1-4	many	CASSQLWPTNEKLFF
TRBV7-6	TRBJ2-7	few	CASSQTGPEQYF
TRBV10-3	TRBJ1-1	few	CASSRLGGATEAFF
TRBV23-1	TRBJ2-4	few	CASSQLDLGLKWRQYF
TRBV7-6	TRBJ2-5	.	CASSLVGGQGAGETQYF
TRBV28	TRBJ1-1	many	CASSLARGPGYTEAFF
TRBV5-1	TRBJ2-7	few	CASSLGGGYPYEQYF
TRBV4-3	TRBJ2-3	.	CASSPHPGLAGGPSTDTQYF
TRBV4-3	TRBJ2-7	.	CASSQENVPGGGEQYF
TRBV10-2	TRBJ2-4	many	CASSVGGLKSLAKNIQYF
TRBV5-5	TRBJ2-3	few	CASSLEWSGRAWDTQYF